This T cell receptor (beta chain) was sequenced in a study of blood T cell repertoires in COVID-19. Study-level information: The samples span acute and convalescent COVID-19 from the United States, Italy and Spain. T cells, B-cell-depleted T cells, or PBMCs supplied cDNA or gDNA.

In the authors' workflow: Estimation of nucleated cell counts relied on the amplification of reference gene primers. The table came from immunoSEQ multiplex PCR; TCRdb's copy has only in-frame clones and leaves some out. For V, J and clone size, that table is used; D and trimming come from the DNA. The sample includes almost 55,000 clones, around four fifths of them seen just once. V lost 5 bases to trimming and J lost 10 bases; unmatched junction nucleotides: 8. Germline lookup yields CDR1 SEHNR and CDR2 FQNEAQ (reference sequence). The CDR3 extends over 14 amino acids. Input material: peripheral blood. V usage is TRBV7-9 and J usage is TRBJ1-6; TRBD1 aligns across 7 bases. The sequence derives from a human donor in a cohort sampled during active COVID-19. The CDR3 bases are TGTGCCAGCAGCCCCGGGACAGAGAGGTCACCCCTCCACTTT. Translated, it gives CASSPGTERSPLHF. Variable domain in full (rest from reference TRBV7-9 and TRBJ1-6): DTGVSQNPRHKITKRGQNVTFRCDPISEHNRLYWYRQTLGQGPEFLTYFQNEAQLEKSRLLSDRFSAERPKGSFSTLEIQRTEQGDSAMYLCASSPGTERSPLHFGNGTRLTVT.